This paragraph covers one T cell receptor beta chain sequence. Antigen specificity is unknown. The data belong to a study of T cells after yellow fever vaccination. Study summary: When fractions had low cell numbers, they were prepared with SMART-Seq v4 Ultra Low Input.

V lost 0 bases and J lost 8, with 16 bases in between. CDR1 LNHNV and CDR2 YYDKDF come from the germline V gene (reference sequence). The CDR3 is 15 residues long. TCRdb called the 5' RACE reads again in MiXCR, with one record for every CDR3 protein. This repertoire shows 300,000 to 400,000 distinct CDR3 sequences, approximately 8% found once; its top ten account for approximately 15%. Study results and caveats: It was a small share of clonotypes that appeared in both CD4 and CD8 compartments. FACS-sorted repertoires could harbor abundant contaminating bulk-population clonotypes. Re-detected after boosting: most primary clones, almost 97% of CD4 and about 85% of CD8.

This TCR derives from a man younger than 30 who received the YFV17D yellow fever vaccine. The sequences come from PBMCs, collected more than 40 days after the first yellow fever vaccination. V and J are TRBV15 and TRBJ1-2; a possible D gene is TRBD1 (5 bases). The CDR3 nucleotides read TGTGCCACCAGCAGAGATAAGGCCCGGGGACTGGGCTACACCTTC. It is translated as CATSRDKARGLGYTF.